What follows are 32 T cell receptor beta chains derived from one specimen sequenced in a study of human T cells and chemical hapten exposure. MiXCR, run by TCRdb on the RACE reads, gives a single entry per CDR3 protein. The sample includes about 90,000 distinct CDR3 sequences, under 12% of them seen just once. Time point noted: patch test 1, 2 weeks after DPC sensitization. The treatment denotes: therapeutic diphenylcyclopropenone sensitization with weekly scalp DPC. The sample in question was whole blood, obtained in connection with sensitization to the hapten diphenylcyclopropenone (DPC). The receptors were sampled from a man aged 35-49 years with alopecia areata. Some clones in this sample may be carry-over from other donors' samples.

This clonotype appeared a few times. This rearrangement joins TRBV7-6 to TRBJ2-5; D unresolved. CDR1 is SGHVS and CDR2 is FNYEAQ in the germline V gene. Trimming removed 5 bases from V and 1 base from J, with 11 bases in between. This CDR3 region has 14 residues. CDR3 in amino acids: CASSTEMSQETQYF. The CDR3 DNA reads TGTGCCAGCAGCACAGAGATGTCCCAAGAGACCCAGTACTTC.

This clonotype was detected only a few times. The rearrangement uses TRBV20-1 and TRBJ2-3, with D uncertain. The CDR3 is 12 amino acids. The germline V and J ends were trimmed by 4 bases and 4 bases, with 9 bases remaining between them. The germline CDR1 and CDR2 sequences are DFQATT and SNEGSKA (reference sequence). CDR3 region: CSATQVADTQYF. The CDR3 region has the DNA TGCAGTGCTACACAAGTCGCAGATACGCAGTATTTT.

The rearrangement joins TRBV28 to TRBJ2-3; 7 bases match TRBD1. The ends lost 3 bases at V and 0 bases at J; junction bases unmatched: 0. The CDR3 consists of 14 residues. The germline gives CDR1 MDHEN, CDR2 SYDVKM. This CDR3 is CASSLTGSTDTQYF. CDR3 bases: TGTGCCAGCAGTTTGACAGGGAGCACAGATACGCAGTATTTT.

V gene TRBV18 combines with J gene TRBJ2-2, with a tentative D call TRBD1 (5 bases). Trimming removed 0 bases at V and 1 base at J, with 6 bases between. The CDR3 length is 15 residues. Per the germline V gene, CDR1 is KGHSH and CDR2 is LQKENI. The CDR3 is CASSPPQGNTGELFF. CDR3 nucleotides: TGTGCCAGCTCACCACCTCAGGGGAACACCGGGGAGCTGTTTTTT. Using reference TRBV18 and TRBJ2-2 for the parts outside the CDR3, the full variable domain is NAGVMQNPRHLVRRRGQEARLRCSPMKGHSHVYWYRQLPEEGLKFMVYLQKENIIDESGMPKERFSAEFPKEGPSILRIQQVVRGDSAAYFCASSPPQGNTGELFFGEGSRLTVL.

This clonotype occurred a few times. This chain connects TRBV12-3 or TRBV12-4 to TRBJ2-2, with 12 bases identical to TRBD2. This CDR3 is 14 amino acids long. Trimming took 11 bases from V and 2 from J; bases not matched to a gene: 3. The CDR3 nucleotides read TGTGCCGTGGGACTAGCGGGCAACACCGGGGAGCTGTTTTTT. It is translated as CAVGLAGNTGELFF.

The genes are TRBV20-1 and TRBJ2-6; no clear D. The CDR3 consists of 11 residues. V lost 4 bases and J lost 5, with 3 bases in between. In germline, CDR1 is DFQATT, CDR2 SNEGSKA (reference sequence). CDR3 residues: CSATRANVLTF. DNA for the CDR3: TGCAGTGCTACCAGGGCCAACGTCCTGACTTTC.

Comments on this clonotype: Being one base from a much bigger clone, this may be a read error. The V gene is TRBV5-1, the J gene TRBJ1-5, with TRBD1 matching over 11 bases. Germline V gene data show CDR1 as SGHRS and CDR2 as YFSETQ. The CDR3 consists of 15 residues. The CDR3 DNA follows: TGCGTCAGCAGCCGAGGACAGGGGGCTAATCAGCCCCAGCATTTT. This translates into CVSSRGQGANQPQHF.

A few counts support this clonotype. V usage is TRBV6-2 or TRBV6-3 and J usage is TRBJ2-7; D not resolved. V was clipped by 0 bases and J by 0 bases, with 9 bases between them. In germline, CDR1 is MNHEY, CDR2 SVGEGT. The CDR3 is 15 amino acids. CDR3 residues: CASSYSGLSSYEQYV. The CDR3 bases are TGTGCCAGCAGTTACTCGGGGTTGAGCTCCTACGAGCAGTACGTC.

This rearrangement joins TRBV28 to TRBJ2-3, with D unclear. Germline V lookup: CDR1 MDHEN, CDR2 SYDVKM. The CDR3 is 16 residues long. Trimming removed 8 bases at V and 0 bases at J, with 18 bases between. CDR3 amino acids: CASHTPQAPSTDTQYF. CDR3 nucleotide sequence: TGTGCCAGCCATACCCCCCAGGCTCCTAGCACAGATACGCAGTATTTT.

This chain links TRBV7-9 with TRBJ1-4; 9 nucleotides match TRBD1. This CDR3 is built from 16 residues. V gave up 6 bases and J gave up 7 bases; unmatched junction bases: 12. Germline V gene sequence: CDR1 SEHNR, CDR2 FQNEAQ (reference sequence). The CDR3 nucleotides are TGTGCCAGCAGGAGACCGGGACAGGGTTTCGTTGAAAAACTGTTTTTT. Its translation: CASRRPGQGFVEKLFF.

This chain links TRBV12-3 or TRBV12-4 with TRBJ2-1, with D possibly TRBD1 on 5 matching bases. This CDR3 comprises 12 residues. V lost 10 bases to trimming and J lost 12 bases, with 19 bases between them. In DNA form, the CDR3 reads TGTGCCATCCCCGACTGGGGCCGAGGGCAGTTCTTC. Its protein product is CAIPDWGRGQFF.

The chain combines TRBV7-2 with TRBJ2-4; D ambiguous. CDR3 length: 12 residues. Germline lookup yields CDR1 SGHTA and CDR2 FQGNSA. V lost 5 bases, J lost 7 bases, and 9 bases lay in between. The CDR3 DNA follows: TGTGCCAGCAGCCCAGCCCCCAACATTCAGTACTTC. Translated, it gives CASSPAPNIQYF.

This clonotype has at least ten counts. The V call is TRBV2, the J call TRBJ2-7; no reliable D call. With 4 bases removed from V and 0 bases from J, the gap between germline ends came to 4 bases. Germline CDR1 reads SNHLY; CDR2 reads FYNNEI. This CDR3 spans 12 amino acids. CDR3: CASSATSYEQYV. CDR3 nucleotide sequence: TGTGCCAGCAGTGCGACCTCCTACGAGCAGTACGTC.

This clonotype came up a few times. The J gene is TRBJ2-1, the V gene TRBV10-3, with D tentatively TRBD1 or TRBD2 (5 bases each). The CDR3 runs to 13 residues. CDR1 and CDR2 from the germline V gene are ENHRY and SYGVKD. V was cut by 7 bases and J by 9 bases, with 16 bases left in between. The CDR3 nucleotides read TGTGCCATCACCCGTGAGGGGCTGGGTGAGCAGTTCTTC. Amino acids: CAITREGLGEQFF.

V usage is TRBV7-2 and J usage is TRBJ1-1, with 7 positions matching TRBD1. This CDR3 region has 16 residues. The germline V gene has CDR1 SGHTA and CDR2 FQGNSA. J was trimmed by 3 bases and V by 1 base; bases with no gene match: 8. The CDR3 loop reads CASSLEGGGSYTEAFF. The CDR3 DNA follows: TGTGCCAGCAGCTTAGAAGGAGGGGGCTCGTACACTGAAGCTTTCTTT.

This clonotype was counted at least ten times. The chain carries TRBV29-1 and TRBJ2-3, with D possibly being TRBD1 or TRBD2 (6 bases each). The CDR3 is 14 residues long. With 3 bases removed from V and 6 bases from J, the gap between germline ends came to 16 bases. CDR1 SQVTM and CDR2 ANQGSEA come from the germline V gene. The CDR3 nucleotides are TGCAGCGTTGAGAGCCAGGGGAGGATGGATACGCAGTATTTT. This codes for CSVESQGRMDTQYF.

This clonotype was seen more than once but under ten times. CDR3 protein: CASEPHTGTGANVLTF. The CDR3 bases are TGTGCCAGCGAACCGCATACAGGGACTGGGGCCAACGTCCTGACTTTC. The rearrangement uses TRBV6-2 or TRBV6-3 and TRBJ2-6; D is perhaps TRBD1 (6 bases). From germline, CDR1 is MNHEY and CDR2 SVGEGT. Between the trimmed V and J ends, which lost 8 bases and 2 bases, there was a span of 16 bases. The CDR3 contains 16 residues.

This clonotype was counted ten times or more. The CDR3 region is CSARDARQGGYTF. In nucleotides, the CDR3 is TGCAGTGCTAGAGATGCCCGACAGGGTGGCTACACCTTC. The chain uses TRBV20-1 and TRBJ1-2; 7 bases are shared with TRBD1. J gave up 7 bases and V 0 bases, and 5 bases lay outside the gene matches. This CDR3 has 13 residues. The germline V gene encodes CDR1 DFQATT and CDR2 SNEGSKA (reference sequence).

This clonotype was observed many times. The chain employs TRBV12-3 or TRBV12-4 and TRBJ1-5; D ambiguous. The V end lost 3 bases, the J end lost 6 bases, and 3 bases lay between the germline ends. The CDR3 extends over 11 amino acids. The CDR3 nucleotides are TGTGCCAGCAGTTTGTCTCAGCCCCAGCATTTT. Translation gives CASSLSQPQHF.

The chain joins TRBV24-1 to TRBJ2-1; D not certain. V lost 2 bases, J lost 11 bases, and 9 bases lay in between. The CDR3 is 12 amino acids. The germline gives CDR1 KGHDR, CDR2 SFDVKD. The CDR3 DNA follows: TGTGCCACCAGTGATTCTTTAGGTCAGCAGTTCTTC. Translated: CATSDSLGQQFF.

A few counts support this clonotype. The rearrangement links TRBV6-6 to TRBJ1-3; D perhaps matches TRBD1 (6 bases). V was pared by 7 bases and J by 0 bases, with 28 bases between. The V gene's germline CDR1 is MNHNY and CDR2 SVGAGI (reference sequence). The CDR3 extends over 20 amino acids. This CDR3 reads CASIGTQGSPDVVSGNTIYF. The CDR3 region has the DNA TGTGCCAGCATTGGGACCCAGGGGTCACCAGACGTGGTCTCTGGAAACACCATATATTTT.

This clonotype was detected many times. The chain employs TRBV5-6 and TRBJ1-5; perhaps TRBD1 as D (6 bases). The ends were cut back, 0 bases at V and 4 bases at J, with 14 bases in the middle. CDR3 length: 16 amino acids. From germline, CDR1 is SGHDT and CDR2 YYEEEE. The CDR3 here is CASSLGGGRLNQPQHF. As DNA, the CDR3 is TGTGCCAGCAGCTTGGGCGGGGGGCGCTTGAATCAGCCCCAGCATTTT.

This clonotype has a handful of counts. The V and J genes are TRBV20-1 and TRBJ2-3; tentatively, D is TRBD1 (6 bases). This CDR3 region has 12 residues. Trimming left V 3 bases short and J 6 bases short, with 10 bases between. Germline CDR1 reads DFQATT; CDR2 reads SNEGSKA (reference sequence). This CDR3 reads CSASSGVDTQYF. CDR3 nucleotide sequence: TGCAGTGCTAGTTCAGGGGTGGATACGCAGTATTTT.

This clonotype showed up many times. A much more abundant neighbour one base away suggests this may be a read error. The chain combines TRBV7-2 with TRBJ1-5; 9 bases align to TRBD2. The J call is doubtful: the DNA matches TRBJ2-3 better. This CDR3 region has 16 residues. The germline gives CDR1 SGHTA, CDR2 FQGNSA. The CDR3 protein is CASSRGRGYSNQPQYF. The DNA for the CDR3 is TGTGCCAGCAGCCGCGGGAGGGGATATAGCAATCAGCCCCAGTATTTT.

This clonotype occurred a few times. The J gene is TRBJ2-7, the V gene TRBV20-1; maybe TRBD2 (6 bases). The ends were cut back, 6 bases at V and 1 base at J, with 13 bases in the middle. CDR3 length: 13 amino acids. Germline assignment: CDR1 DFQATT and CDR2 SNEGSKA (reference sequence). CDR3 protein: CSAAKRASYEQYF. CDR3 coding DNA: TGCAGTGCGGCGAAGCGGGCGTCCTACGAGCAGTACTTC.

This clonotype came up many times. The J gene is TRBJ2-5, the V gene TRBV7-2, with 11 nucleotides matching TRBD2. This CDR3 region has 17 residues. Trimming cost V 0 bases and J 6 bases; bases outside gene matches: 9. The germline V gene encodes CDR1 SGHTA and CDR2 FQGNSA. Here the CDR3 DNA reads TGTGCCAGCAGCTTAGCGCCTGGGGCTAGCGGGAGGAAGACCCAGTACTTC. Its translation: CASSLAPGASGRKTQYF.

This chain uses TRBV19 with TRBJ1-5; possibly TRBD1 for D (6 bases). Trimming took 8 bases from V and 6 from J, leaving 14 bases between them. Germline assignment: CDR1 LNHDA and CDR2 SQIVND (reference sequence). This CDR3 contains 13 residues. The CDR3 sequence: CASQDSWSQPQHF. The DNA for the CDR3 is TGTGCCAGTCAGGACAGTTGGAGTCAGCCCCAGCATTTT.

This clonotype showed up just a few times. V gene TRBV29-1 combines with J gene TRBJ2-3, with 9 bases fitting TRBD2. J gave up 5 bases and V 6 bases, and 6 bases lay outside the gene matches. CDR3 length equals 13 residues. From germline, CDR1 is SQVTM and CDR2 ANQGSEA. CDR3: CSVGGGAKDTQYF. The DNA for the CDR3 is TGCAGCGTCGGCGGGGGGGCTAAAGATACGCAGTATTTT.

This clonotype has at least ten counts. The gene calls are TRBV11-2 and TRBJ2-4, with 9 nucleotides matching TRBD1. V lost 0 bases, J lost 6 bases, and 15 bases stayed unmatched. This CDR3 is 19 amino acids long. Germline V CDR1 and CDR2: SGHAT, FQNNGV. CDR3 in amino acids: CASSLDSRTSHRGRNIQYF. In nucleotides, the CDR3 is TGTGCCAGCAGCTTAGATTCCAGAACGAGTCACAGGGGGCGAAACATTCAGTACTTC. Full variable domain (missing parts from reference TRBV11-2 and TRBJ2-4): EAGVAQSPRYKIIEKRQSVAFWCNPISGHATLYWYQQILGQGPKLLIQFQNNGVVDDSQLPKDRFSAERLKGVDSTLKIQPAKLEDSAVYLCASSLDSRTSHRGRNIQYFGAGTRLSVL.

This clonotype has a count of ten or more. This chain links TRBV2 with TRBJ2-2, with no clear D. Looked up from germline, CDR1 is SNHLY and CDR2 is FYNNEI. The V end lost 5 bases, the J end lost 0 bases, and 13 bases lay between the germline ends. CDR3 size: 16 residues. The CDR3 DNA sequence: TGTGCCAGCAGTCCCCTCCGGCGGACGAACACCGGGGAGCTGTTTTTT. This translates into CASSPLRRTNTGELFF.

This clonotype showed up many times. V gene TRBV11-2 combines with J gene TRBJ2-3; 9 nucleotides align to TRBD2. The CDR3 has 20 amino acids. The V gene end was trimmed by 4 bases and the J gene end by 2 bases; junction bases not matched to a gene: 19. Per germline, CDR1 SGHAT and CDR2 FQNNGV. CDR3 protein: CASSWGALSSGTTYTDTQYF. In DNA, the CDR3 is TGTGCCAGCAGCTGGGGGGCCCTCTCTAGCGGGACTACCTACACAGATACGCAGTATTTT.

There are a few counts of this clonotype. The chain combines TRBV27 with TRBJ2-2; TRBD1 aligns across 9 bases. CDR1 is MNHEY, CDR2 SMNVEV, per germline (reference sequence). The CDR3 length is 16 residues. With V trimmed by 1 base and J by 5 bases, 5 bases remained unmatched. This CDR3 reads CASSLWDRVGTGELFF. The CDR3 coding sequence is TGTGCCAGCAGTTTATGGGACAGGGTGGGGACCGGGGAGCTGTTTTTT.